One sample yielded the 20 T cell receptor beta chains listed below, sequenced in a study of blood T cell repertoires in COVID-19. TCRdb's copy holds only in-frame clones and misses some; the assay was immunoSEQ multiplex PCR. Found here are a few hundred thousand clones, 88% of them singletons; the top ten hold approximately 3.4%. Sequences were obtained from PBMCs or T cells enriched from blood (not recorded which). Source of these receptors: a woman in her thirties or forties who had been exposed to COVID-19.

In DNA form, the CDR3 reads TGCAGCGTTGAAGGCGGGGTATCCCAAGAGACCCAGTACTTC. Its protein product is CSVEGGVSQETQYF. V is TRBV29-1 and J is TRBJ2-5, with D perhaps matching TRBD2 (6 bases). Trimming shortened V by 1 base and J by 1 base, and 10 bases separated the two germline ends. This CDR3 has 14 amino acids. Germline CDR1 and CDR2: SQVTM and ANQGSEA.

DNA of the CDR3: TGTGCCAGCAGTTACGGACTGTTCACAGATACGCAGTATTTT. This sequence encodes CASSYGLFTDTQYF. The J gene is TRBJ2-3, the V gene TRBV6-6, with D perhaps matching TRBD2 (5 bases). Germline lookup yields CDR1 MNHNY and CDR2 SVGAGI (reference sequence). There are 14 residues in the CDR3. Trimming took 2 bases from V and 2 from J, leaving 8 bases between them.

This clone was seen just once. The chain employs TRBV27 and TRBJ1-3; 8 bases line up with TRBD1. This CDR3 contains 19 residues. V lost 5 bases, J lost 1 base, and 16 bases stayed unmatched. Germline CDR1 is MNHEY and CDR2 is SMNVEV (reference sequence). In nucleotides, the CDR3 is TGTGCCAGCAGTAGGTTATCCGTCAAACAGGGGGTATCTGGAAACACCATATATTTT. Amino acids: CASSRLSVKQGVSGNTIYF.

CDR3 residues: CASSPGQERNQPQHF. Written as DNA, the CDR3 is TGTGCCAGCAGCCCCGGACAGGAAAGAAATCAGCCCCAGCATTTT. This chain joins TRBV7-9 and TRBJ1-5; 7 nucleotides agree with TRBD1. Trimming took 5 bases from V and 4 from J; bases not matched to a gene: 8. The CDR3 length is 15 residues. Germline V lookup: CDR1 SEHNR, CDR2 FQNEAQ (reference sequence).

The J gene is TRBJ1-6, the V gene TRBV5-1, with TRBD1 matching 11 bases. V lost 4 bases to trimming and J lost 11 bases; unmatched junction nucleotides: 5. The CDR3 spans 14 residues. The V gene's germline CDR1 is SGHRS and CDR2 YFSETQ. CDR3 sequence reads: CASSPGTGGAPLHF. CDR3 DNA sequence: TGCGCCAGCAGCCCCGGGACAGGGGGGGCACCCCTCCACTTT.

The rearrangement uses TRBV13 and TRBJ1-1, with no clear D. The CDR3 extends over 18 amino acids. CDR1 is PRHDT, CDR2 FYEKMQ, per germline (reference sequence). With 5 bases removed from V and 3 bases from J, the gap between germline ends came to 25 bases. This chain's CDR3 is CASSELTYLTDTDTEAFF. The CDR3 nucleotides are TGTGCCAGCAGCGAATTAACTTACCTGACCGACACGGACACTGAAGCTTTCTTT.

The V call is TRBV7-6, the J call TRBJ2-5, with unresolved D. The V and J ends lost 5 bases and 1 base respectively, with 14 bases between them. The germline V gene encodes CDR1 SGHVS and CDR2 FNYEAQ. This CDR3 has 15 residues. CDR3 amino acids: CASSGPLITQETQYF. CDR3 nucleotide sequence: TGTGCCAGCAGCGGCCCCCTGATAACCCAAGAGACCCAGTACTTC. Combining the CDR3 with reference TRBV7-6 and TRBJ2-5 gives the whole variable domain GAGVSQSPRYKVTKRGQDVALRCDPISGHVSLYWYRQALGQGPEFLTYFNYEAQQDKSGLPNDRFSAERPEGSISTLTIQRTEQRDSAMYRCASSGPLITQETQYFGPGTRLLVL.

This sequence joins TRBV6-5 and TRBJ1-5; no clear D. CDR3 length: 13 residues. The germline V gene has CDR1 MNHEY and CDR2 SVGAGI. The V gene lost 4 bases and the J gene lost 6 bases, with 10 bases spanning the gap. CDR3 coding DNA: TGTGCCAGCAGTTCCTCGCGGGTTCAGCCCCAGCATTTT. Translated: CASSSSRVQPQHF.

This clone has only one observation. The chain joins TRBV29-1 to TRBJ2-3; maybe TRBD1 (6 bases). Germline CDR1 is SQVTM and CDR2 is ANQGSEA. The V end lost 4 bases, the J end lost 1 base, and 12 bases lay between the germline ends. There are 14 residues in the CDR3. Here the CDR3 DNA reads TGCAGCGTTGGGGGGCCCTATGGCACAGATACGCAGTATTTT. It codes for CSVGGPYGTDTQYF.

The J gene is TRBJ1-2, the V gene TRBV24-1, with D possibly being TRBD1 (6 bases). Germline assignment: CDR1 KGHDR and CDR2 SFDVKD. The CDR3 extends over 14 amino acids. V gave up 3 bases and J gave up 2 bases, with 9 bases separating them. DNA of the CDR3: TGTGCCACCAGTGATATCGGGACAAACTATGGCTACACCTTC. Its translation is CATSDIGTNYGYTF.

The chain uses TRBV7-8 and TRBJ1-1; D remains unclear. The CDR3 has 19 residues. The germline V and J ends were trimmed by 1 base and 1 base, with 22 bases remaining between them. The germline gives CDR1 SGHVS, CDR2 FQNEAQ. In nucleotides, the CDR3 is TGTGCCAGCAGCTTAGGGGTCCCTCAAACCCAGGCTTCGAACACTGAAGCTTTCTTT. Its protein product is CASSLGVPQTQASNTEAFF.

The chain recombines TRBV7-9 with TRBJ1-5; D possibly corresponds to TRBD1 (6 bases). CDR1 SEHNR and CDR2 FQNEAQ come from the germline V gene (reference sequence). V was shortened by 6 bases and J by 4 bases, with 16 bases between the two germline ends. The CDR3 runs to 15 residues. The CDR3 here is CASSTGQGSNQPQHF. The CDR3 nucleotides are TGTGCCAGCAGTACGGGGCAGGGGTCAAATCAGCCCCAGCATTTT. The whole variable domain, filled in from reference TRBV7-9 and TRBJ1-5, reads DTGVSQNPRHKITKRGQNVTFRCDPISEHNRLYWYRQTLGQGPEFLTYFQNEAQLEKSRLLSDRFSAERPKGSFSTLEIQRTEQGDSAMYLCASSTGQGSNQPQHFGDGTRLSIL.

In this sample, this clone turned up once. The V call is TRBV5-6, the J call TRBJ1-1; D gene ambiguous. V gave up 4 bases and J gave up 8 bases, with 18 bases separating them. Germline lookup yields CDR1 SGHDT and CDR2 YYEEEE. This CDR3 has 14 residues. CDR3 bases: TGTGCCAGCAGCAAGGTACAGACCATATTGGAAGCTTTCTTT. Its protein product is CASSKVQTILEAFF.

The chain joins TRBV29-1 to TRBJ2-2; tentative D call: TRBD1 (6 bases). The CDR3 is made up of 15 amino acids. Deletions cut 1 base from V and 6 bases from J, with 15 bases between. Per the germline V gene, CDR1 is SQVTM and CDR2 is ANQGSEA. In DNA form, the CDR3 reads TGCAGCGTTGAAGTATCAGGGGAGTTGGCCGGGGAGCTGTTTTTT. Its protein is CSVEVSGELAGELFF.

The CDR3 DNA sequence: TGTGCCAGTAGTACGATCCTAGCGGGAGGGATCGATACGCAGTATTTT. Protein sequence: CASSTILAGGIDTQYF. The rearrangement links TRBV19 to TRBJ2-3; 12 bases align to TRBD2. From germline, CDR1 is LNHDA and CDR2 SQIVND (reference sequence). V dropped 4 bases and J dropped 6; count of bases not matched to a gene: 8. This CDR3 spans 16 amino acids.

This clone was seen a few times. This rearrangement joins TRBV4-1 to TRBJ2-3, with 10 positions matching TRBD1. The junction had 3 bases not matched to a gene; V was cut back by 1 base and J by 5 bases. Per the germline V gene, CDR1 is MGHRA and CDR2 is YSYEKL. This CDR3 has 15 amino acids. CDR3 sequence: CASSQGDRGKDTQYF. As DNA, the CDR3 is TGCGCCAGCAGCCAAGGGGACAGGGGAAAAGATACGCAGTATTTT.

The J gene is TRBJ1-1, the V gene TRBV7-8; D is uncertain. The CDR3 is 15 amino acids. V shed 3 bases and J shed 0 bases, with 11 bases lying between them. Germline CDR1 SGHVS, CDR2 FQNEAQ. In DNA, the CDR3 is TGTGCCAGCAGCTTGCCTCCAGGAATGAACACTGAAGCTTTCTTT. This sequence encodes CASSLPPGMNTEAFF.

The sample holds a few counts of this clone. The genes are TRBV2 and TRBJ1-2; D is unclear. The ends were cut back, 2 bases at V and 6 bases at J, with 22 bases in the middle. Germline lookup yields CDR1 SNHLY and CDR2 FYNNEI. The CDR3 totals 17 residues. The CDR3 loop reads CASSESPLKRHRDGYTF. DNA of the CDR3: TGTGCCAGCAGTGAAAGCCCTCTAAAGAGACACCGCGATGGCTACACCTTC.

The V call is TRBV11-3, the J call TRBJ1-3; D may be TRBD1 (6 bases). Germline lookup yields CDR1 SGHNT and CDR2 YENEEA. V was clipped by 1 base and J by 4 bases, with 8 bases between them. The CDR3 is 14 amino acids. The DNA of the CDR3 is TGTGCCAGCAGCTTAGCCGACAGGGGAAACACCATATATTTT. Encoded protein: CASSLADRGNTIYF.

This chain connects TRBV6-5 to TRBJ1-1; no reliable D call. This CDR3 is 13 amino acids long. Between the trimmed V and J ends, which lost 6 bases and 2 bases, there was a span of 10 bases. Germline loops: CDR1 MNHEY, CDR2 SVGAGI. CDR3 coding DNA: TGTGCCAGCAGACTTAATCCAAACACTGAAGCTTTCTTT. Translated: CASRLNPNTEAFF.